The clone carrying this T cell receptor beta chain was seen more than once but under ten times. Its antigen is undetermined. One entry per CDR3 protein, called by TCRdb with MiXCR from the 5' RACE reads. The table includes about 120,000 distinct CDR3 sequences, 8% to 10% detected once. The data stem from a study of T cells after yellow fever vaccination. Overall study context: Libraries from low-cell-number fractions were prepared with the SMART-Seq v4 Ultra Low Input RNA kit.

Broader study findings: Compared with primary, the secondary response was weaker and peaked at day 5, not 15. FACS-sorted repertoires could contain abundant clonotypes contaminating from the bulk population. Subsequent booster samples again held most clones from primary vaccination (roughly 95% CD4, 85% to 90% CD8).

CDR3 size: 12 residues. V was shortened by 6 bases and J by 6 bases, with 9 bases between the two germline ends. Germline values: CDR1 MNHGY, CDR2 SVAAGI. The chain couples TRBV6-9 to TRBJ1-5; D not certain. Sequencing was performed on CD8+ T cells sorted from PBMCs, taken on the day of the yellow fever booster vaccination. This sequence originates from a man aged 18 to 30 who received the YFV17D yellow fever vaccine. CDR3: CASSARIQPQHF. CDR3 sequence (DNA): TGTGCCAGCAGCGCCCGGATTCAGCCCCAGCATTTT.